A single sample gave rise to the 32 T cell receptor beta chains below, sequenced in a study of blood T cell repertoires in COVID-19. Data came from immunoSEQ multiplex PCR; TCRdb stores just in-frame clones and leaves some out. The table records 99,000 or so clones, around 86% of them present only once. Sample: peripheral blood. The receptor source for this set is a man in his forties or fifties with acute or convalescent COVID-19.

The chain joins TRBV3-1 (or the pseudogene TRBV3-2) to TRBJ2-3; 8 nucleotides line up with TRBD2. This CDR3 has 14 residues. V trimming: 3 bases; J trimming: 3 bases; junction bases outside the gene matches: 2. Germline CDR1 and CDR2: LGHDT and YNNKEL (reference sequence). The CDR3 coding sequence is TGTGCCAGCAGCCAGCGGGGGGTTACAGATACGCAGTATTTT. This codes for CASSQRGVTDTQYF.

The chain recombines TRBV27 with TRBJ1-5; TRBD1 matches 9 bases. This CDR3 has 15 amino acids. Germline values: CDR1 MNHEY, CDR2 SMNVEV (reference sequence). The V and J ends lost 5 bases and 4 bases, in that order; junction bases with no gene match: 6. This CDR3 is CASSPPGTGNQPQHF. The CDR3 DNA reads TGTGCCAGCAGTCCCCCGGGGACAGGGAATCAGCCCCAGCATTTT.

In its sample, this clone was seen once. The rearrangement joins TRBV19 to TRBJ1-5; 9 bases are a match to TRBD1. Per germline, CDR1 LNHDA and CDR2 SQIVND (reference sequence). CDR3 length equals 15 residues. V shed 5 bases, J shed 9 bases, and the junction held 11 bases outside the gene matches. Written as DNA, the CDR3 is TGTGCCAGTAGTGGCCGGGACAGGGCCTTGCGGCCCCAGCATTTT. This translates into CASSGRDRALRPQHF.

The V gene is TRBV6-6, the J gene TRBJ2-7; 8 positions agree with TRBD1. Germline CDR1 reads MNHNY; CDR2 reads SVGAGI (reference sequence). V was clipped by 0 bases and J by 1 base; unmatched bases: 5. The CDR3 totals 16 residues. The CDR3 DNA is TGTGCCAGCAGTTACTCGCGGACAGGGAGATCCTACGAGCAGTACTTC. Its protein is CASSYSRTGRSYEQYF.

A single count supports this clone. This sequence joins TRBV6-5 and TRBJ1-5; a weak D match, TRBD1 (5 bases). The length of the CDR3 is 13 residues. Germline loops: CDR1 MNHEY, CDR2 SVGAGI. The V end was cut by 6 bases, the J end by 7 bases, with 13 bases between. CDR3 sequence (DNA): TGTGCCAGCAGAGCAGGGCGGGGGCAGCCCCAGCATTTT. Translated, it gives CASRAGRGQPQHF.

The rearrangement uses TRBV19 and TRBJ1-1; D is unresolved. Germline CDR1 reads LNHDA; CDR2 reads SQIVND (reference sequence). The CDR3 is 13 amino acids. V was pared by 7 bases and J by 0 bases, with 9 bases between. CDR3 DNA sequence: TGTGCCAGTATGAGGTCCATGAACACTGAAGCTTTCTTT. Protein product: CASMRSMNTEAFF. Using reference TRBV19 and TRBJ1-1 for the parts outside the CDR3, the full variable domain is DGGITQSPKYLFRKEGQNVTLSCEQNLNHDAMYWYRQDPGQGLRLIYYSQIVNDFQKGDIAEGYSVSREKKESFPLTVTSAQKNPTAFYLCASMRSMNTEAFFGQGTRLTVV.

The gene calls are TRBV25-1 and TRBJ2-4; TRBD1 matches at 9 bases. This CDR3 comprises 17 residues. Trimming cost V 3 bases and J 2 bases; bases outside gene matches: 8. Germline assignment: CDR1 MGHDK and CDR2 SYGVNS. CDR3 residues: CASSDHGQGISKNIQYF. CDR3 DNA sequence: TGTGCCAGCAGTGATCATGGACAGGGGATCTCCAAAAACATTCAGTACTTC.

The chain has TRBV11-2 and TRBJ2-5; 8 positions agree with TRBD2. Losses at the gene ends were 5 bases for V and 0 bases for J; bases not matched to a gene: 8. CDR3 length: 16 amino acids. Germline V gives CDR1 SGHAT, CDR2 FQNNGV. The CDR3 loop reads CASSPRGAGDQETQYF. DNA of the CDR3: TGTGCCAGCAGCCCCCGAGGAGCGGGGGACCAAGAGACCCAGTACTTC.

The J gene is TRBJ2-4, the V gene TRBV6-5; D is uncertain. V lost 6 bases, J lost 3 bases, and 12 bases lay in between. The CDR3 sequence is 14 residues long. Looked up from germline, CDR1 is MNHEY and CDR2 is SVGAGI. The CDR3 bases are TGTGCCAGCAGCCTTAGCTTTGGCAAAAACATTCAGTACTTC. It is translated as CASSLSFGKNIQYF.

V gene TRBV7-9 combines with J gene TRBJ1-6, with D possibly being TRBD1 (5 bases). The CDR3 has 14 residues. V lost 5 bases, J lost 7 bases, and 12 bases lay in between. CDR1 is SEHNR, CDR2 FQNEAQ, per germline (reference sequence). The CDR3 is CASSHDRKNSPLHF. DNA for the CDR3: TGTGCCAGCAGCCACGACAGAAAGAATTCACCCCTCCACTTT.

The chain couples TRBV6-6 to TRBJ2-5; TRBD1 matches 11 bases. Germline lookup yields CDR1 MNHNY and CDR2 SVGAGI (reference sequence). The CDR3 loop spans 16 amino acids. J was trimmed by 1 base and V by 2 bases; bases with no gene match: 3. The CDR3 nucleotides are TGTGCCAGCAGTTACGCGGACAGGGGGCCCCAAGAGACCCAGTACTTC. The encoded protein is CASSYADRGPQETQYF.

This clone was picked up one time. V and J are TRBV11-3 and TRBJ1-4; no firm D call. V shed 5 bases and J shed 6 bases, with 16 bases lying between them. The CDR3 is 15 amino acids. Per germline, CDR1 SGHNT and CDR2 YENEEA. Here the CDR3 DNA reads TGTGCCAGCAGCCGACGCAGAGGTGAGGATGAAAAACTGTTTTTT. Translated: CASSRRRGEDEKLFF.

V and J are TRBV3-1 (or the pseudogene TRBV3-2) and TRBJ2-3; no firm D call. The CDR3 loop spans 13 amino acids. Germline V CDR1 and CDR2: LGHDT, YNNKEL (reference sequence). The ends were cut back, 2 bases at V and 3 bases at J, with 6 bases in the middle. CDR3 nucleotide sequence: TGTGCCAGCAGCCAATCGGTGACAGATACGCAGTATTTT. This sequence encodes CASSQSVTDTQYF.

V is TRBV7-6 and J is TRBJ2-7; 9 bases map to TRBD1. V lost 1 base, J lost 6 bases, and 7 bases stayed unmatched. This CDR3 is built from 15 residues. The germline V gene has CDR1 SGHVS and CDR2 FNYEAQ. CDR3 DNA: TGTGCCAGCAGCTTAGAGCCGGGACAGGGCTTCGAGCAGTACTTC. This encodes CASSLEPGQGFEQYF.

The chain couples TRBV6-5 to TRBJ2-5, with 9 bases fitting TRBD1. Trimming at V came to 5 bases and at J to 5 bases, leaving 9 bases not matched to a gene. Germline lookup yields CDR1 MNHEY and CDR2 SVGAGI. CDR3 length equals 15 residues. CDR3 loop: CASSRITGGRETQYF. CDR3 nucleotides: TGTGCCAGCAGTCGGATAACAGGGGGCAGGGAGACCCAGTACTTC.

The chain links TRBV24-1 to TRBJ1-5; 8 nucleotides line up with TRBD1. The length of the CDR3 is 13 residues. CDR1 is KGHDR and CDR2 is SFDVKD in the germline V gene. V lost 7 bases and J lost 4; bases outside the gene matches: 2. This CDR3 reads CATSDRGNQPQHF. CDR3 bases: TGTGCCACCAGCGACAGGGGAAATCAGCCCCAGCATTTT.

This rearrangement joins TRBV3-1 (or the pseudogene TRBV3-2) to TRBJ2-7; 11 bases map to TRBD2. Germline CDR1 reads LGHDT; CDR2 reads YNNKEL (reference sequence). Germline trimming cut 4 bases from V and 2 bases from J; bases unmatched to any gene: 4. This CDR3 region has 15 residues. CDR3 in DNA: TGTGCCAGCAGCCGACGGACTAGCGGGCCCTACGAGCAGTACTTC. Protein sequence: CASSRRTSGPYEQYF.

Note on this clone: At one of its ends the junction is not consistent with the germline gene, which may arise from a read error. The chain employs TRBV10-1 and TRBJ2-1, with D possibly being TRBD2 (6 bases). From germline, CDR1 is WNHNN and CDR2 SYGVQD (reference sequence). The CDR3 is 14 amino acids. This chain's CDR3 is CASSERFGGVEQFF. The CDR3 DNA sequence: TGCGCCAGCAGTGAAAGATTCGGCGGGGTTGAGCAATTCTTC.

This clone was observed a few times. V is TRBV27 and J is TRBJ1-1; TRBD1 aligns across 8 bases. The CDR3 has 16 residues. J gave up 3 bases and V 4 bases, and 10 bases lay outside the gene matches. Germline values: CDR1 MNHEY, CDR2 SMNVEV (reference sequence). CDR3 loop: CASSSLQGGSDTEAFF. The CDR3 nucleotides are TGTGCCAGCAGTTCTTTACAGGGGGGGTCCGACACTGAAGCTTTCTTT.

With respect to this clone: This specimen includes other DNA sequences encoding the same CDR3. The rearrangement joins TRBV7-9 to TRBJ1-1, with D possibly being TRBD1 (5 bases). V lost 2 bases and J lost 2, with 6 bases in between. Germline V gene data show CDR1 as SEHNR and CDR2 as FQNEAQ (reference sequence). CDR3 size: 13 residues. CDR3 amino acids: CASSLQGNTEAFF. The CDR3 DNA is TGTGCCAGCAGCTTACAGGGAAACACTGAAGCTTTCTTT.

As DNA, the CDR3 is TGTGCCAGCAGCTTAGGGACTAGCGGGGTGGCAGATACGCAGTATTTT. Protein product: CASSLGTSGVADTQYF. The chain has TRBV5-4 and TRBJ2-3; 13 positions agree with TRBD2. V shed 2 bases and J 4 bases; nucleotides not matched to a gene: 4. Germline V lookup: CDR1 SGHNT, CDR2 YYREEE (reference sequence). The CDR3 runs to 16 residues.

The CDR3 is CASGPTTSSGPRTGELFF. CDR3 sequence (DNA): TGTGCTAGTGGTCCCACTACCTCTAGCGGGCCAAGAACCGGGGAGCTGTTTTTT. The chain links TRBV12-5 to TRBJ2-2; 8 bases agree with TRBD2. The CDR3 runs to 18 residues. V was pared by 5 bases and J by 5 bases, with 16 bases of the junction left unmatched. The germline CDR1 and CDR2 sequences are LGHNT and FRNRAP.

CDR3 residues: CASSQVPLSGTSDYEQYF. The CDR3 bases are TGTGCCAGCAGCCAAGTCCCCCTTTCCGGGACTAGCGACTACGAGCAGTACTTC. This sequence joins TRBV4-2 and TRBJ2-7, with 10 positions matching TRBD2. V shed 1 base, J shed 3 bases, and the junction held 12 bases outside the gene matches. The CDR3 has 18 residues. CDR1 is LGHNA, CDR2 YNFKEQ, per germline.

CDR3 protein: CASSLGTLAGELFF. The CDR3 bases are TGTGCCAGCAGCTTGGGGACACTTGCCGGGGAGCTGTTTTTT. The chain couples TRBV7-9 to TRBJ2-2, with D possibly TRBD1 on 6 matching bases. Per the germline V gene, CDR1 is SEHNR and CDR2 is FQNEAQ (reference sequence). The CDR3 is made up of 14 amino acids. The germline V and J ends were trimmed by 3 bases and 6 bases, with 11 bases remaining between them.

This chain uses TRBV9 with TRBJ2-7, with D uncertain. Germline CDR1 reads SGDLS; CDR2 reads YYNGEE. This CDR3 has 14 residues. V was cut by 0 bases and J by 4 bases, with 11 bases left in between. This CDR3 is CASSVVSGVYEQYF. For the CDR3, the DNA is TGTGCCAGCAGCGTAGTATCAGGTGTTTACGAGCAGTACTTC.

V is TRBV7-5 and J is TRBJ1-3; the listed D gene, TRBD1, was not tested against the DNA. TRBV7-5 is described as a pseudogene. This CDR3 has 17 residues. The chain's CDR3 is CARSFGDRGYSGNTIYF. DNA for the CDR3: TGTGCCAGAAGCTTTGGGGACAGGGGATACTCTGGAAACACCATATATTTT.

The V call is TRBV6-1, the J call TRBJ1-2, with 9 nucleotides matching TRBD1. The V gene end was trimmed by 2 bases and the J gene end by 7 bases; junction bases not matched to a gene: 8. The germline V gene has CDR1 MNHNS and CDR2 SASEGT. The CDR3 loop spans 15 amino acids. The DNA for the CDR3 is TGTGCCAGCAGTGAACCGGGACAGGGAGTTGGTGGCTACACCTTC. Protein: CASSEPGQGVGGYTF.

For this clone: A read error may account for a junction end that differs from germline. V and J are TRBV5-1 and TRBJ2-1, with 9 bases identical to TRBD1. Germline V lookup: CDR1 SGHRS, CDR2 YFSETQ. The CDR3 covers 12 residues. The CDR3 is CASSPGQGKAIF. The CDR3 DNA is TGCGCCAGCAGCCCTGGACAGGGGAAAGCAATCTTC.

Here the CDR3 reads CASSVSGTGSNQPQHF. For the CDR3, the DNA is TGCGCCAGCAGCGTGTCCGGGACAGGGAGCAATCAGCCCCAGCATTTT. The V call is TRBV5-1, the J call TRBJ1-5; 9 bases are a match to TRBD1. Germline assignment: CDR1 SGHRS and CDR2 YFSETQ. The CDR3 is 16 amino acids. Unmatched junction bases numbered 6, after V lost 4 bases and J lost 1 base. The full variable domain, its missing parts supplied by reference TRBV5-1 and TRBJ1-5, is KAGVTQTPRYLIKTRGQQVTLSCSPISGHRSVSWYQQTPGQGLQFLFEYFSETQRNKGNFPGRFSGRQFSNSRSEMNVSTLELGDSALYLCASSVSGTGSNQPQHFGDGTRLSIL.

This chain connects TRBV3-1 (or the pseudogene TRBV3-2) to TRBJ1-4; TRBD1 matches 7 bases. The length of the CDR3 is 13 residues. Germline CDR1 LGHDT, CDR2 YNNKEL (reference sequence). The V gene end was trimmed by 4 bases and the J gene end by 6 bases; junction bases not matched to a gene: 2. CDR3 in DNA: TGTGCCAGCAGCCGCCAGGGGGATGAAAAACTGTTTTTT. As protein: CASSRQGDEKLFF.

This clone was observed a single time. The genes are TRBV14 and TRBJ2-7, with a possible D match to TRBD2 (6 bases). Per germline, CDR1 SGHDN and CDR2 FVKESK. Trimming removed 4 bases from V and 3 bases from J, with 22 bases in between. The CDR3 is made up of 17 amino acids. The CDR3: CASSLGGRLVPFYEQYF. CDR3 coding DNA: TGTGCCAGCAGCCTGGGGGGTAGGTTAGTTCCCTTCTACGAGCAGTACTTC.

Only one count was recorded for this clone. CDR3: CASRASWTGTLQPQHF. The CDR3 region has the DNA TGTGCCAGCAGGGCTTCGTGGACAGGGACTCTTCAGCCCCAGCATTTT. The gene calls are TRBV2 and TRBJ1-5, with 8 nucleotides matching TRBD1. Germline trimming cut 6 bases from V and 6 bases from J; bases unmatched to any gene: 13. The CDR3 runs to 16 residues. Germline loops: CDR1 SNHLY, CDR2 FYNNEI.